These 19 T cell receptor beta chains were sequenced from one sample in a study of PD-1 blockade in classical Hodgkin lymphoma. Documented time point: newly diagnosed, previously untreated cHL patient sample. The authors enriched CD8+ T cells from thawed PBMCs via magnetic negative selection. Sequencing was performed with immunoSEQ multiplex PCR; in TCRdb, only in-frame clones are kept and a portion is missing. The table shows approximately 3,500 clones, with approximately 80% occurring only once. Sequencing was performed on CD8+ T cells from blood. The receptor source for this set is a human donor with classical Hodgkin lymphoma.

The chain couples TRBV5-1 to TRBJ2-3; D is perhaps TRBD2 (6 bases). Germline-derived CDR1 and CDR2 are SGHRS and YFSETQ. Trimming took 0 bases from V and 2 from J, leaving 16 bases between them. The CDR3 totals 17 residues. CDR3 sequence (DNA): TGCGCCAGCAGCTTGGGTTTTTGGGAGGAACTCACAGATACGCAGTATTTT. Protein product: CASSLGFWEELTDTQYF.

The rearrangement joins TRBV19 to TRBJ1-3; no clear D gene. With 3 bases removed from V and 0 bases from J, the gap between germline ends came to 9 bases. CDR3 size: 15 residues. CDR1 is LNHDA and CDR2 is SQIVND in the germline V gene (reference sequence). The CDR3 protein is CASSISWSSGNTIYF. Here the CDR3 DNA reads TGTGCCAGTAGTATTAGCTGGAGCTCTGGAAACACCATATATTTT.

The chain employs TRBV6-5 and TRBJ2-3, with 10 nucleotides matching TRBD2. V lost 4 bases, J lost 4 bases, and 5 bases stayed unmatched. Germline-derived CDR1 and CDR2 are MNHEY and SVGAGI. This CDR3 is 15 amino acids long. CDR3 loop: CASSSLAGAADTQYF. DNA of the CDR3: TGTGCCAGCAGTTCCCTAGCGGGAGCGGCAGATACGCAGTATTTT.

The chain couples TRBV2 to TRBJ2-7; D remains ambiguous. CDR3 length equals 12 residues. V was cut by 6 bases and J by 4 bases, with 10 bases left in between. Germline CDR1 SNHLY, CDR2 FYNNEI. CDR3 sequence: CASSPGRYEQYF. The CDR3 bases are TGTGCCAGCAGCCCCGGGCGGTACGAGCAGTACTTC.

Only one count was recorded for this clone. This rearrangement joins TRBV5-6 to TRBJ1-1, with D maybe TRBD1 (6 bases). V dropped 4 bases and J dropped 3 bases, with 13 bases sitting between them. The CDR3 spans 14 residues. In germline, CDR1 is SGHDT, CDR2 YYEEEE. The CDR3 DNA sequence: TGTGCCAGCAGCGCCAGGGGTTGGGACACTGAAGCTTTCTTT. Amino acid sequence: CASSARGWDTEAFF.

The genes are TRBV29-1 and TRBJ1-5; no reliable D call. The CDR3 is 12 residues long. V was trimmed by 6 bases and J by 2 bases, leaving 8 bases between them. CDR1 and CDR2 (germline): SQVTM, ANQGSEA. CDR3 sequence (DNA): TGCAGCGTGCTCGAGGGCAATCAGCCCCAGCATTTT. Translation gives CSVLEGNQPQHF. Full variable domain (missing parts from reference TRBV29-1 and TRBJ1-5): SAVISQKPSRDICQRGTSLTIQCQVDSQVTMMFWYRQQPGQSLTLIATANQGSEATYESGFVIDKFPISRPNLTFSTLTVSNMSPEDSSIYLCSVLEGNQPQHFGDGTRLSIL.

This clone is a singleton in its sample. The chain carries TRBV7-2 and TRBJ1-1; 11 nucleotides line up with TRBD1. The CDR3 has 12 residues. From germline, CDR1 is SGHTA and CDR2 FQGNSA. The ends lost 5 bases at V and 11 bases at J; junction bases unmatched: 4. The CDR3 loop is CASSAGQGVAFF. The CDR3 DNA sequence: TGTGCCAGCAGCGCGGGACAGGGGGTCGCTTTCTTT.

In its sample, this clone ranks as large (0.1 to 1%). CDR3 in amino acids: CASSQGGGSGSPLHF. As DNA, the CDR3 is TGCGCCAGCAGCCAAGGGGGGGGCTCGGGTTCACCCCTCCACTTT. The chain is built from TRBV4-3 and TRBJ1-6; D possibly corresponds to TRBD1 (6 bases). Trimming left V 1 base short and J 9 bases short, with 13 bases between. The CDR3 spans 15 residues. The germline V gene has CDR1 LGHNA and CDR2 YSLEER.

This clone was seen only a few times. V is TRBV2 and J is TRBJ2-7, with no clear D. CDR3 length equals 16 residues. V lost 1 base, J lost 3 bases, and 16 bases lay in between. CDR1 and CDR2 from the germline V gene are SNHLY and FYNNEI. In DNA, the CDR3 is TGTGCCAGCAGTGAAGATGTCCCGGCAACCCTCTACGAGCAGTACTTC. Its protein is CASSEDVPATLYEQYF.

The V gene is TRBV6-9, the J gene TRBJ1-2; no reliable D call. Deletions cut 3 bases from V and 5 bases from J, with 13 bases between. Germline lookup yields CDR1 MNHGY and CDR2 SVAAGI. The length of the CDR3 is 14 residues. The CDR3 DNA reads TGTGCCAGCAGTTACTCGAGCTCGGTTTATGGCTACACCTTC. It encodes CASSYSSSVYGYTF.

The gene calls are TRBV7-6 and TRBJ1-2; D unresolved. This CDR3 is 16 amino acids long. Per the germline V gene, CDR1 is SGHVS and CDR2 is FNYEAQ. V lost 1 base and J 4 bases, leaving 16 bases between the germline ends. CDR3 in amino acids: CASSLGSRTEAYGYTF. The CDR3 DNA reads TGTGCCAGCAGCTTAGGATCTCGGACCGAGGCCTATGGCTACACCTTC.

This chain uses TRBV19 with TRBJ2-1; D is uncertain. The CDR3 has 14 residues. CDR1 and CDR2 (germline): LNHDA, SQIVND (reference sequence). Trimming cost V 3 bases and J 8 bases, with 14 bases left between them. The CDR3 loop reads CASSIGPDEDEQFF. For the CDR3, the DNA is TGTGCCAGTAGTATTGGACCCGATGAGGATGAGCAGTTCTTC.

With regard to this clone: A read error may account for a junction end that differs from germline. The J gene is TRBJ2-7, the V gene TRBV7-3; D gene ambiguous. The CDR3 totals 15 residues. Germline V gives CDR1 SGHTA, CDR2 FQGTGA. Here the CDR3 reads CASSLNPGYSYEQYF. The CDR3 DNA follows: TGTGCCAGCAGTTTAAATCCGGGCTACTCCTACGAGCAGTACTTC.

The chain carries TRBV13 and TRBJ2-1, with D possibly being TRBD2 (6 bases). The CDR3 covers 17 residues. V shed 1 base and J shed 2 bases, with 15 bases lying between them. Germline CDR1 PRHDT, CDR2 FYEKMQ (reference sequence). Here the CDR3 DNA reads TGTGCCAGCAGCTTAGAAGGAGTAGCGGAGCCCTACAATGAGCAGTTCTTC. Translating gives CASSLEGVAEPYNEQFF.

The table lists this clone with a few counts. Written as DNA, the CDR3 is TGTGCCAGCAGTGGAGCGGGAGGCGGTATCTACGAGCAGTACTTC. This codes for CASSGAGGGIYEQYF. The chain has TRBV2 and TRBJ2-7; 9 bases agree with TRBD2. The germline gives CDR1 SNHLY, CDR2 FYNNEI. The ends lost 4 bases at V and 3 bases at J; junction bases unmatched: 7. CDR3 length: 15 amino acids.

The chain is built from TRBV7-9 and TRBJ2-4; the D is unclear. Trimming left V 5 bases short and J 3 bases short, with 17 bases between. Germline V lookup: CDR1 SEHNR, CDR2 FQNEAQ (reference sequence). The CDR3 length is 16 residues. The CDR3 here is CASSPLGGLGKNIQYF. In DNA form, the CDR3 reads TGTGCCAGCAGCCCACTCGGTGGGCTAGGCAAAAACATTCAGTACTTC.

The rearrangement links TRBV5-1 to TRBJ2-3; D is perhaps TRBD1 or TRBD2 (5 bases each). V lost 5 bases to trimming and J lost 4 bases, with 17 bases between them. This CDR3 has 15 residues. Germline CDR1 SGHRS, CDR2 YFSETQ. The CDR3 is CASRLAGGWSDTQYF. CDR3 in DNA: TGCGCCAGCAGGCTCGCTGGGGGTTGGTCAGATACGCAGTATTTT.

This clone was seen only once. The CDR3 loop reads CASTSRWEGPLSYNEQFF. CDR3 sequence (DNA): TGTGCCAGTACCTCGAGGTGGGAGGGCCCCTTGTCCTACAATGAGCAGTTCTTC. V is TRBV19 and J is TRBJ2-1; 7 nucleotides line up with TRBD2. In germline, CDR1 is LNHDA, CDR2 SQIVND (reference sequence). The CDR3 runs to 18 residues. After removal of 7 bases from V and 1 base from J, the junction contained 16 bases not matched to a gene. Full variable domain (remainder filled in from reference TRBV19 and TRBJ2-1): DGGITQSPKYLFRKEGQNVTLSCEQNLNHDAMYWYRQDPGQGLRLIYYSQIVNDFQKGDIAEGYSVSREKKESFPLTVTSAQKNPTAFYLCASTSRWEGPLSYNEQFFGPGTRLTVL.

This clone was counted a single time. The chain uses TRBV10-2 and TRBJ2-7; D ambiguous. Looked up from germline, CDR1 is WSHSY and CDR2 is SAAADI. Trimming stripped 5 bases from V and 0 bases from J, with 11 bases between. The CDR3 loop spans 14 amino acids. The CDR3 DNA is TGCGCCAGCAGTCACGAGGCGTCCTCCTACGAGCAGTACTTC. Protein product: CASSHEASSYEQYF.